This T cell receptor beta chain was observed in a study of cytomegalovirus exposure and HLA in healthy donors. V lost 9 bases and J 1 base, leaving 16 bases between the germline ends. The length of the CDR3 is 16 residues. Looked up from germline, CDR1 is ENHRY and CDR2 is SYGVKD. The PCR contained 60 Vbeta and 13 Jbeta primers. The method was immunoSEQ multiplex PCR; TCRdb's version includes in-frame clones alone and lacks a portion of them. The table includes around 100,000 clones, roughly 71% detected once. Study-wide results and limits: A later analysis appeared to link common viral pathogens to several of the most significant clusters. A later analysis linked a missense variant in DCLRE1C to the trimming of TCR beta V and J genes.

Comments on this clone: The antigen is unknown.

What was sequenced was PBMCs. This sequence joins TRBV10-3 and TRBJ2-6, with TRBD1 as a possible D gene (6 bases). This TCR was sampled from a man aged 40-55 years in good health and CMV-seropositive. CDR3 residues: CAIPGTSRSGANVLTF. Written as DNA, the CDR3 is TGTGCCATACCCGGGACAAGCCGGTCTGGGGCCAACGTCCTGACTTTC.